These 13 T cell receptor beta chains came from one sample sequenced in a study of graft-versus-host responses after intestinal transplantation. No antigen has been identified for these receptors. Repertoires were generated with immunoSEQ multiplex PCR, while TCRdb's copy carries only in-frame clones and drops some. This table holds just over 70,000 clones, over 75% found once. Sample: unstimulated CD4+ T cells sorted from spleen or lymph node cells, taken before transplant. The receptors stem from a human donor who was the organ donor for an intestinal transplant.

The chain is built from TRBV5-4 and TRBJ1-2, with 9 bases aligning to TRBD1. CDR1 SGHNT and CDR2 YYREEE come from the germline V gene (reference sequence). This CDR3 is built from 14 residues. V lost 5 bases, J lost 4 bases, and 6 bases stayed unmatched. CDR3 in amino acids: CASRLGQGIYGYTF. The CDR3 DNA follows: TGTGCCAGCAGACTCGGACAGGGGATCTATGGCTACACCTTC.

This clone showed up just a few times. V gene TRBV18 combines with J gene TRBJ1-3; TRBD1 matches 7 bases. The V gene's germline CDR1 is KGHSH and CDR2 LQKENI. Trimming cost V 3 bases and J 4 bases; bases outside gene matches: 0. The CDR3 extends over 13 amino acids. CDR3 amino acids: CASSPGQGNTIYF. CDR3 DNA: TGTGCCAGCTCACCGGGACAGGGAAACACCATATATTTT.

The gene calls are TRBV5-1 and TRBJ1-2, with 12 bases identical to TRBD1. The CDR3 extends over 17 amino acids. The germline V gene has CDR1 SGHRS and CDR2 YFSETQ. The V and J ends lost 4 bases and 7 bases, in that order; junction bases with no gene match: 14. CDR3 nucleotide sequence: TGCGCCAGCAGCCTGAGGCCCCCGGGACAGGGGGCTGGTGGCTACACCTTC. It translates to CASSLRPPGQGAGGYTF.

The chain is built from TRBV18 and TRBJ2-3; TRBD1 matches 7 bases. Trimming took 4 bases from V and 0 from J; bases not matched to a gene: 4. The CDR3 covers 15 residues. Per the germline V gene, CDR1 is KGHSH and CDR2 is LQKENI. The CDR3 coding sequence is TGTGCCAGCTCACAGATGACAGGGAGCACAGATACGCAGTATTTT. Encoded protein: CASSQMTGSTDTQYF.

This clone has just one count. V usage is TRBV15 and J usage is TRBJ1-2; D might be TRBD1 (5 bases). V gave up 4 bases and J gave up 5 bases, with 14 bases separating them. The CDR3 length is 14 residues. The V gene's germline CDR1 is LNHNV and CDR2 YYDKDF (reference sequence). CDR3 nucleotide sequence: TGTGCCACCAGCACCCGGACAATGAGATATGGCTACACCTTC. This translates into CATSTRTMRYGYTF.

The CDR3 DNA follows: TGTGCCAGCAGCCTACAGGGGACGGGTAATTCACCCCTCCACTTT. Translation: CASSLQGTGNSPLHF. The chain uses TRBV4-2 and TRBJ1-6, with 7 bases aligning to TRBD1. V lost 4 bases and J lost 6; bases outside the gene matches: 6. The CDR3 loop spans 15 amino acids. Germline V gene sequence: CDR1 LGHNA, CDR2 YNFKEQ.

The chain combines TRBV4-2 with TRBJ1-5; a weak D match, TRBD1 (6 bases). This CDR3 comprises 15 residues. The V end was cut by 4 bases, the J end by 5 bases, with 15 bases between. CDR1 LGHNA and CDR2 YNFKEQ come from the germline V gene. As DNA, the CDR3 is TGTGCCAGCAGCCCGGAGGACAGAGAGTATCAGCCCCAGCATTTT. As protein: CASSPEDREYQPQHF.

The rearrangement joins TRBV28 to TRBJ1-3; possibly TRBD1 for D (5 bases). CDR3 length: 16 residues. Trimming cost V 5 bases and J 0 bases, with 14 bases left between them. Germline loops: CDR1 MDHEN, CDR2 SYDVKM. The CDR3 DNA is TGTGCCAGCAGTCTCCCGGGAGGGGACTCTGGAAACACCATATATTTT. Its protein is CASSLPGGDSGNTIYF.

This clone was counted a few times. V usage is TRBV11-1 and J usage is TRBJ2-1, with TRBD2 identical over 8 bases. The germline V gene encodes CDR1 SGHAT and CDR2 FQDESV (reference sequence). The CDR3 has 15 residues. V was clipped by 7 bases and J by 4 bases; unmatched bases: 9. CDR3 sequence reads: CASTQTGGVYNEQFF. The CDR3, as DNA: TGTGCCAGCACACAGACGGGGGGGGTTTACAATGAGCAGTTCTTC. The complete variable domain, with remaining parts taken from reference TRBV11-1 and TRBJ2-1, reads EAEVAQSPRYKITEKSQAVAFWCDPISGHATLYWYRQILGQGPELLVQFQDESVVDDSQLPKDRFSAERLKGVDSTLKIQPAELGDSAMYLCASTQTGGVYNEQFFGPGTRLTVL.

This clone was picked up one time. This sequence joins TRBV4-1 and TRBJ2-3, with TRBD2 identical over 12 bases. Trimming took 2 bases from V and 2 from J; bases not matched to a gene: 8. The CDR3 runs 18 residues. In germline, CDR1 is MGHRA, CDR2 YSYEKL. The CDR3 DNA reads as TGCGCCAGCAGCCAACCCAGACTAGCGGGGGCGAACACAGATACGCAGTATTTT. As protein: CASSQPRLAGANTDTQYF.

This clone was observed a single time. The junction departs from germline at one end; a sequencing error may be responsible. The chain joins TRBV6-5 to TRBJ1-5, with D hard to call. The V gene's germline CDR1 is MNHEY and CDR2 SVGAGI. This CDR3 has 14 residues. The chain's CDR3 is CASSYSGSNQLQHF. CDR3 bases: TGTGCCAGCAGTTACTCGGGTAGCAATCAGCTCCAGCATTTT.

The genes are TRBV2 and TRBJ2-2; 9 positions agree with TRBD1. The CDR3 runs to 16 residues. V trimming: 7 bases; J trimming: 5 bases; junction bases outside the gene matches: 11. Per germline, CDR1 SNHLY and CDR2 FYNNEI. CDR3 amino acids: CASKIAGTGKTGELFF. CDR3 DNA sequence: TGTGCCAGCAAAATAGCAGGGACAGGGAAAACCGGGGAGCTGTTTTTT.

This sequence joins TRBV6-4 and TRBJ1-6; maybe TRBD1 (5 bases). Germline-derived CDR1 and CDR2 are MRHNA and SNTAGT. V shed 6 bases and J shed 0 bases, with 12 bases lying between them. The CDR3 has 16 amino acids. In DNA, the CDR3 is TGTGCCAGCAGGGGGGGGGATAGCTCCTATAATTCACCCCTCCACTTT. Translated: CASRGGDSSYNSPLHF.